These 23 T cell receptor beta chains were sequenced from one sample in a study of T cells in Graves' hyperthyroidism and ophthalmopathy. The TCR beta CDR3 regions underwent amplification using RNA transcripts as the source. The primer set for the first-round RT-PCR of the TCR CDR3 was HTBI. In TCRdb, the multiplex PCR reads were re-called with MiXCR into one record per CDR3 protein. In the table there are hundreds of thousands of distinct CDR3 sequences, less than 20% of which are singletons. Sequencing used blood. The receptor set was obtained from a middle-aged man with Graves' ophthalmopathy.

The V gene is TRBV27, the J gene TRBJ1-1; weak D call: TRBD1 (5 bases). V was pared by 0 bases and J by 3 bases, with 11 bases between. Germline V gene lookup returns CDR1 MNHEY and CDR2 SMNVEV (reference sequence). This CDR3 is 15 amino acids long. CDR3 protein: CASSLSISGHTEAFF. The DNA for the CDR3 is TGTGCCAGCAGTTTATCGATCTCAGGGCACACTGAAGCTTTCTTT.

This clonotype was detected ten times or more. J is TRBJ2-1 and V is TRBV6-1, with 12 bases that match TRBD2. Germline lookup yields CDR1 MNHNS and CDR2 SASEGT. The CDR3 covers 17 residues. Trimming removed 2 bases from V and 4 bases from J; junction bases left unmatched: 6. The CDR3 DNA reads as TGTGCCAGCAGTGAAACGGAAACTAGCGGGGGGTACAATGAGCAGTTCTTC. Its protein is CASSETETSGGYNEQFF.

The chain uses TRBV20-1 and TRBJ2-1; TRBD2 agrees at 8 bases. The CDR3 runs to 18 residues. The V gene's germline CDR1 is DFQATT and CDR2 SNEGSKA (reference sequence). The V and J ends lost 3 bases and 7 bases, in that order; junction bases with no gene match: 20. The CDR3 loop is CSASSIPTIAGPGNEQFF. The CDR3 nucleotides are TGCAGTGCTAGCAGTATTCCCACAATAGCGGGGCCGGGGAATGAGCAGTTCTTC.

This clonotype was detected only a few times. The rearrangement links TRBV4-3 to TRBJ2-7; the match to TRBD1 covers 7 bases. This CDR3 contains 13 residues. Germline V CDR1 and CDR2: LGHNA, YSLEER. V was clipped by 5 bases and J by 6 bases; unmatched bases: 7. The chain's CDR3 is CASSDTGVGEQYF. The CDR3 DNA reads TGCGCCAGCAGCGACACAGGGGTGGGCGAGCAGTACTTC.

The chain recombines TRBV18 with TRBJ1-4, with a tentative D call TRBD1 (6 bases). CDR3 size: 13 residues. The V gene lost 3 bases and the J gene lost 8 bases, with 10 bases spanning the gap. CDR1 is KGHSH and CDR2 is LQKENI in the germline V gene. The CDR3 sequence is CASSPSTGEKLFF. CDR3 DNA sequence: TGTGCCAGCTCACCCTCTACAGGGGAAAAACTGTTTTTT.

This clonotype appeared a few times. The J gene is TRBJ1-2, the V gene TRBV5-8; TRBD1 matches 10 bases. This CDR3 contains 15 residues. J was trimmed by 7 bases and V by 4 bases; bases with no gene match: 10. Germline CDR1 and CDR2: SGHTS and YDEGEE. The CDR3 sequence: CASSLPGTGESGYTF. Here the CDR3 DNA reads TGTGCCAGCAGCCTACCTGGGACAGGGGAGAGTGGCTACACCTTC.

The chain has TRBV5-1 and TRBJ1-3, with no clear D. The CDR3 runs 13 residues. V was cut by 1 base and J by 8 bases, with 10 bases left in between. Looked up from germline, CDR1 is SGHRS and CDR2 is YFSETQ. This CDR3 reads CASSLTSWDTIYF. The CDR3 nucleotides read TGCGCCAGCAGCTTGACCTCATGGGACACCATATATTTT.

This clonotype was counted at least ten times. This chain links TRBV3-1 with TRBJ2-2, with 10 bases aligning to TRBD2. J was trimmed by 6 bases and V by 4 bases; bases with no gene match: 5. The CDR3 is 15 amino acids. Germline-derived CDR1 and CDR2 are LGHDT and YNNKEL (reference sequence). Here the CDR3 reads CASSRTSGEAGELFF. DNA of the CDR3: TGTGCCAGCAGCCGAACTAGCGGGGAGGCCGGGGAGCTGTTTTTT.

This clonotype has just a few counts. The V call is TRBV20-1, the J call TRBJ1-1; no clear D gene. The CDR3 is 12 residues long. Trimming removed 3 bases from V and 1 base from J, with 6 bases in between. CDR1 is DFQATT and CDR2 is SNEGSKA in the germline V gene (reference sequence). The CDR3 is CSARKGNTEAFF. CDR3 nucleotides: TGCAGTGCTAGGAAAGGGAACACTGAAGCTTTCTTT.

This clonotype appeared many times. The genes are TRBV28 and TRBJ1-5; D is possibly TRBD1 (5 bases). The germline gives CDR1 MDHEN, CDR2 SYDVKM. CDR3 length: 17 residues. Trimming removed 9 bases at V and 7 bases at J, with 28 bases between. For the CDR3, the DNA is TGTGCCAGTAGACACCCACTGTGGGGGAACCTAAAGCAGCCCCAGCATTTT. Encoded protein: CASRHPLWGNLKQPQHF.

This rearrangement joins TRBV5-1 to TRBJ1-6; 8 positions agree with TRBD1. The CDR3 runs 15 residues. Trimming at V came to 0 bases and at J to 6 bases, leaving 2 bases not matched to a gene. Germline V lookup: CDR1 SGHRS, CDR2 YFSETQ. The CDR3 nucleotides are TGCGCCAGCAGCTTGGCGGGACAGGTTAATTCACCCCTCCACTTT. Translating it yields CASSLAGQVNSPLHF. Full variable domain (rest looked up from reference TRBV5-1 and TRBJ1-6): KAGVTQTPRYLIKTRGQQVTLSCSPISGHRSVSWYQQTPGQGLQFLFEYFSETQRNKGNFPGRFSGRQFSNSRSEMNVSTLELGDSALYLCASSLAGQVNSPLHFGNGTRLTVT.

V gene TRBV28 combines with J gene TRBJ1-5; the D gene is possibly TRBD1 (5 bases). Germline loops: CDR1 MDHEN, CDR2 SYDVKM. V gave up 4 bases and J gave up 11 bases, with 18 bases separating them. The CDR3 has 14 residues. The CDR3 loop reads CASSSPMGRRAQHF. For the CDR3, the DNA is TGTGCCAGCAGTTCCCCCATGGGACGGAGGGCCCAGCATTTT.

V usage is TRBV7-9 and J usage is TRBJ1-2; D is unclear. The germline V and J ends were trimmed by 3 bases and 5 bases, with 10 bases remaining between them. CDR1 SEHNR and CDR2 FQNEAQ come from the germline V gene (reference sequence). The CDR3 has 13 residues. The CDR3 reads CASSFWERYGYTF. The CDR3 DNA is TGTGCCAGCAGCTTCTGGGAGCGGTATGGCTACACCTTC.

The chain has TRBV6-1 and TRBJ1-2; the match to TRBD1 covers 12 bases. The CDR3 has 15 residues. Germline CDR1 MNHNS, CDR2 SASEGT. Trimming cost V 3 bases and J 8 bases; bases outside gene matches: 7. CDR3 sequence: CASSDPGQGAGGYTF. The CDR3 nucleotides are TGTGCCAGCAGTGACCCGGGACAGGGGGCGGGAGGCTACACCTTC.

The rearrangement links TRBV5-1 to TRBJ2-3; D ambiguous. Trimming shortened V by 5 bases and J by 5 bases, and 9 bases separated the two germline ends. The CDR3 sequence is 12 residues long. Germline V gene data show CDR1 as SGHRS and CDR2 as YFSETQ. CDR3 amino acids: CASSFLLDTQYF. In DNA form, the CDR3 reads TGCGCCAGCAGTTTCCTGTTAGATACGCAGTATTTT.

This clonotype has a count of ten or more. The V gene is TRBV20-1, the J gene TRBJ2-6; D gene unclear. The CDR3 spans 15 residues. The V end lost 6 bases, the J end lost 0 bases, and 12 bases lay between the germline ends. From germline, CDR1 is DFQATT and CDR2 SNEGSKA (reference sequence). Here the CDR3 reads CSAEQSLSGANVLTF. The CDR3 nucleotides are TGCAGTGCCGAACAGAGCCTCTCTGGGGCCAACGTCCTGACTTTC.

This clonotype was picked up a small number of times. V is TRBV9 and J is TRBJ1-1; possible D gene TRBD1, 6 bases. V was trimmed by 0 bases and J by 5 bases, leaving 17 bases between them. This CDR3 contains 16 residues. CDR1 SGDLS and CDR2 YYNGEE come from the germline V gene. The CDR3 is CASSVVGGGGGTEAFF. The CDR3 DNA follows: TGTGCCAGCAGCGTAGTTGGAGGGGGTGGGGGGACTGAAGCTTTCTTT.

The genes are TRBV28 and TRBJ1-5; TRBD1 agrees at 9 bases. Losses at the gene ends were 6 bases for V and 3 bases for J; bases not matched to a gene: 6. Germline values: CDR1 MDHEN, CDR2 SYDVKM. This CDR3 comprises 15 residues. CDR3 loop: CASRGGQGHNQPQHF. Written as DNA, the CDR3 is TGTGCCAGCAGGGGCGGACAGGGGCACAATCAGCCCCAGCATTTT.

The chain is built from TRBV7-9 and TRBJ2-7; D is undetermined. V dropped 5 bases and J dropped 5 bases, with 19 bases sitting between them. This CDR3 region has 15 residues. Germline V lookup: CDR1 SEHNR, CDR2 FQNEAQ (reference sequence). CDR3 in amino acids: CASSPSLYGLDEQYF. DNA of the CDR3: TGTGCCAGCAGCCCGTCGTTATACGGTCTCGACGAGCAGTACTTC.

This clonotype was recorded many times. The chain uses TRBV2 and TRBJ1-1; perhaps TRBD1 as D (5 bases). V was shortened by 2 bases and J by 1 base, with 14 bases between the two germline ends. In germline, CDR1 is SNHLY, CDR2 FYNNEI. The CDR3 runs to 16 residues. The CDR3 region has the DNA TGTGCCAGCAGTGAATTGTGGGGTGGGACGAACACTGAAGCTTTCTTT. Amino acid sequence: CASSELWGGTNTEAFF. Full variable domain (missing parts from reference TRBV2 and TRBJ1-1): EPEVTQTPSHQVTQMGQEVILRCVPISNHLYFYWYRQILGQKVEFLVSFYNNEISEKSEIFDDQFSVERPDGSNFTLKIRSTKLEDSAMYFCASSELWGGTNTEAFFGQGTRLTVV.

V and J are TRBV6-1 and TRBJ2-7; TRBD1 is a possible D gene (5 bases). Germline V gene sequence: CDR1 MNHNS, CDR2 SASEGT. V gave up 6 bases and J gave up 3 bases, with 18 bases separating them. CDR3 length equals 15 residues. CDR3 residues: CASSQDTWRSYEQYF. DNA of the CDR3: TGTGCCAGCAGCCAGGACACATGGCGGAGCTACGAGCAGTACTTC.

This clonotype was detected only a few times. The rearrangement links TRBV30 to TRBJ2-3; D gene uncertain. Trimming removed 4 bases from V and 9 bases from J, with 17 bases in between. Germline assignment: CDR1 GTSNPN and CDR2 SVGIG (reference sequence). The length of the CDR3 is 13 residues. The CDR3 is CAWTLPPSRTQYF. The CDR3 region has the DNA TGTGCCTGGACCCTCCCCCCCTCCCGGACGCAGTATTTT.

This clonotype was found a few times. The J gene is TRBJ1-1, the V gene TRBV15, with unresolved D. CDR1 LNHNV and CDR2 YYDKDF come from the germline V gene (reference sequence). The CDR3 has 15 amino acids. V was trimmed by 0 bases and J by 1 base, leaving 9 bases between them. CDR3: CATSRDMAGNTEAFF. DNA of the CDR3: TGTGCCACCAGCAGAGATATGGCCGGGAACACTGAAGCTTTCTTT.